This T cell receptor (beta chain) was recorded in a study of beta chain features in type 1 diabetes. Study overall: In all, around 110,000,000 sorted cells from all samples were analyzed. General observations from the study: Within each of all four CD4+ subsets, Type 1 diabetes patients had TCRB CDR3s that were moderately but significantly shorter.

This clone has just a few counts. Its cognate antigen is unknown. The V end was cut by 1 base, the J end by 4 bases, with 14 bases between. The CDR3 runs to 15 residues. CDR1 and CDR2 from the germline V gene are LNHNV and YYDKDF (reference sequence). Sorting based on CD45RO/CCR7/CD25/CD127/CD95/CD27 separated CD4+ naive, central memory, regulatory and stem cell-like memory cells. Expressed TCRB transcripts were sequenced after all isolated RNA was converted to cDNA. The assay was immunoSEQ multiplex PCR, and TCRdb's table has in-frame clones only and misses some. The sample includes approximately 260,000 clones, about a fifth of them seen just once.

The receptor's source is a middle-aged woman with type 1 diabetes. The sequencing input was naive CD4+ T cells from blood. The chain links TRBV15 to TRBJ2-7, with D possibly matching TRBD1 (5 bases). The CDR3 spells CATSRVKGPGYEQYF. CDR3 in DNA: TGTGCCACCAGCAGAGTAAAGGGGCCTGGATACGAGCAGTACTTC.